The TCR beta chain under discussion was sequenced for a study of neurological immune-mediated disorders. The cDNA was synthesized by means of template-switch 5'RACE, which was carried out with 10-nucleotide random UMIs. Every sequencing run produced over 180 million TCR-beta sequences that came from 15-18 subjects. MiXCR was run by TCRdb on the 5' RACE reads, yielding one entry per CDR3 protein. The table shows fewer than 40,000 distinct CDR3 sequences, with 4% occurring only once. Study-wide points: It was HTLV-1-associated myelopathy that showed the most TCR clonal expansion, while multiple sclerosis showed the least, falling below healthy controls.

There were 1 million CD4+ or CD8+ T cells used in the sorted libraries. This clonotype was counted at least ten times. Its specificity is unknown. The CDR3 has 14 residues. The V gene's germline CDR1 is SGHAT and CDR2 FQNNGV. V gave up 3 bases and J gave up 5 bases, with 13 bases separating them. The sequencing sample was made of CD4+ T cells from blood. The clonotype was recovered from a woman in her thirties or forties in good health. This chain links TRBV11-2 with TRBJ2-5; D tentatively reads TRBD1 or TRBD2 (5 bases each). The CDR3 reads CASSLGPWGETQYF. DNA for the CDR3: TGTGCCAGCAGCTTGGGTCCCTGGGGGGAGACCCAGTACTTC.